These 16 T cell receptor beta chains were sequenced from one sample in a study of blood T cell repertoires in COVID-19. Measured with immunoSEQ multiplex PCR; TCRdb has only the in-frame clones, and not every one. Among 190,000 or so clones listed, just under 90% were seen once. The material sequenced was PBMCs or T cells enriched from blood (not recorded which). These receptors all come from a young man who had recovered from COVID-19.

This chain links TRBV7-2 with TRBJ2-7; a possible D gene is TRBD2 (5 bases). The CDR3 extends over 14 amino acids. With 5 bases removed from V and 0 bases from J, the gap between germline ends came to 11 bases. Germline loops: CDR1 SGHTA, CDR2 FQGNSA. The CDR3 is CASSKLTSSYEQYF. In DNA, the CDR3 is TGTGCCAGCAGCAAACTTACTAGCTCCTACGAGCAGTACTTC. The entire variable domain, with the rest obtained from reference TRBV7-2 and TRBJ2-7, is as follows: GAGVSQSPSNKVTEKGKDVELRCDPISGHTALYWYRQSLGQGLEFLIYFQGNSAPDKSGLPSDRFSAERTGGSVSTLTIQRTQQEDSAVYLCASSKLTSSYEQYFGPGTRLTVT.

This clone is a singleton in its sample. The genes are TRBV2 and TRBJ2-1; 10 bases agree with TRBD1. Germline CDR1 reads SNHLY; CDR2 reads FYNNEI. After removal of 3 bases from V and 9 bases from J, the junction contained 8 bases not matched to a gene. This CDR3 is built from 15 residues. The CDR3 loop is CASSEFGTGASEQFF. The CDR3 DNA is TGTGCCAGCAGTGAGTTTGGGACAGGGGCATCTGAGCAGTTCTTC.

This sequence joins TRBV19 and TRBJ1-4; D is uncertain. Germline CDR1 reads LNHDA; CDR2 reads SQIVND (reference sequence). CDR3 size: 13 residues. V lost 6 bases to trimming and J lost 0 bases, with 5 bases between them. The DNA of the CDR3 is TGTGCCAGTAGATTAACAACTAATGAAAAACTGTTTTTT. This gives the protein CASRLTTNEKLFF.

This clone is a singleton in its sample. The chain employs TRBV5-1 and TRBJ1-2; 7 bases fit TRBD1. Germline V CDR1 and CDR2: SGHRS, YFSETQ. This CDR3 region has 16 residues. Trimming took 0 bases from V and 4 from J; bases not matched to a gene: 9. The CDR3 nucleotides read TGCGCCAGCAGCTTGGGCGGGACAGCCGCCACCTATGGCTACACCTTC. It yields the protein CASSLGGTAATYGYTF.

In DNA form, the CDR3 reads TGTGCCAGCAGTGAAGCGGCAGGGGGTAATGAGCAGTTCTTC. Amino acid sequence: CASSEAAGGNEQFF. The V and J genes are TRBV6-1 and TRBJ2-1; 7 nucleotides align to TRBD1. Germline-derived CDR1 and CDR2 are MNHNS and SASEGT. J was trimmed by 7 bases and V by 0 bases; bases with no gene match: 3. The CDR3 contains 14 residues.

This chain uses TRBV7-2 with TRBJ2-3; the D is unclear. There are 15 residues in the CDR3. Germline CDR1 is SGHTA and CDR2 is FQGNSA. V was shortened by 5 bases and J by 3 bases, with 15 bases between the two germline ends. CDR3 DNA: TGTGCCAGCAGCCCCTTGATAGCAGAAACAGATACGCAGTATTTT. This sequence encodes CASSPLIAETDTQYF.

The chain recombines TRBV7-8 with TRBJ2-5, with TRBD1 matching 7 bases. V lost 1 base and J lost 2; bases outside the gene matches: 4. The germline gives CDR1 SGHVS, CDR2 FQNEAQ. The CDR3 loop spans 15 amino acids. In nucleotides, the CDR3 is TGTGCCAGCAGCTTAGTCCAGGACAGGCAAGAGACCCAGTACTTC. It yields the protein CASSLVQDRQETQYF.

The chain couples TRBV30 to TRBJ2-3; 9 bases agree with TRBD2. Germline V CDR1 and CDR2: GTSNPN, SVGIG (reference sequence). The CDR3 is 19 amino acids. The J segment lost 0 bases and the V segment lost 0 bases, leaving 13 bases of the junction unmatched. The CDR3 sequence: CAWSVLRGGRYPSTDTQYF. The CDR3 nucleotides are TGTGCCTGGAGTGTACTGCGGGGGGGCCGCTACCCTAGCACAGATACGCAGTATTTT.

This chain joins TRBV7-8 and TRBJ2-3, with D possibly matching TRBD1 (6 bases). Germline V lookup: CDR1 SGHVS, CDR2 FQNEAQ. V lost 0 bases, J lost 0 bases, and 13 bases lay in between. The CDR3 consists of 17 residues. CDR3 amino acids: CASSLARAGASTDTQYF. The CDR3 DNA is TGTGCCAGCAGCTTAGCGCGGGCAGGGGCTAGCACAGATACGCAGTATTTT.

The rearrangement joins TRBV11-2 to TRBJ2-7; D gene ambiguous. CDR1 is SGHAT, CDR2 FQNNGV, per germline. CDR3 size: 14 residues. V was shortened by 4 bases and J by 2 bases, with 12 bases between the two germline ends. DNA of the CDR3: TGTGCCAGCAGCTCGTCACTGAGAACCTACGAGCAGTACTTC. This codes for CASSSSLRTYEQYF. The whole variable domain, filled in from reference TRBV11-2 and TRBJ2-7, reads EAGVAQSPRYKIIEKRQSVAFWCNPISGHATLYWYQQILGQGPKLLIQFQNNGVVDDSQLPKDRFSAERLKGVDSTLKIQPAKLEDSAVYLCASSSSLRTYEQYFGPGTRLTVT.

The chain carries TRBV30 and TRBJ2-3; D perhaps matches TRBD1 (8 bases). V lost 6 bases to trimming and J lost 3 bases, with 19 bases between them. Germline V gene sequence: CDR1 GTSNPN, CDR2 SVGIG (reference sequence). CDR3 length: 15 amino acids. CDR3 sequence (DNA): TGTGCCTGTCAGGGGGGGACAGGTGGAACAGATACGCAGTATTTT. Protein: CACQGGTGGTDTQYF. The complete variable domain, with remaining parts taken from reference TRBV30 and TRBJ2-3, reads SQTIHQWPATLVQPVGSPLSLECTVEGTSNPNLYWYRQAAGRGLQLLFYSVGIGQISSEVPQNLSASRPQDRQFILSSKKLLLSDSGFYLCACQGGTGGTDTQYFGPGTRLTVL.

CDR3 residues: CASSYFLSGTEAFF. In DNA, the CDR3 is TGTGCCAGCAGTTACTTCCTTTCGGGCACTGAAGCTTTCTTT. V usage is TRBV6-2 or TRBV6-3 and J usage is TRBJ1-1; D is unresolved. CDR3 size: 14 residues. CDR1 is MNHEY, CDR2 SVGEGT, per germline. The V and J ends lost 1 base and 4 bases respectively, with 10 bases between them.

The genes are TRBV5-8 and TRBJ2-2; 8 nucleotides align to TRBD1. This CDR3 has 14 residues. V gave up 3 bases and J gave up 5 bases; unmatched junction bases: 3. Germline V gene lookup returns CDR1 SGHTS and CDR2 YDEGEE. CDR3 amino acids: CASSWGQATGELFF. For the CDR3, the DNA is TGTGCCAGCAGCTGGGGACAGGCAACCGGGGAGCTGTTTTTT.

V is TRBV29-1 and J is TRBJ2-3; a possible D gene is TRBD2 (5 bases). Trimming took 4 bases from V and 1 from J, leaving 12 bases between them. Germline CDR1 reads SQVTM; CDR2 reads ANQGSEA. The CDR3 consists of 14 residues. The CDR3 reads CSVADLSGTDTQYF. DNA of the CDR3: TGCAGCGTTGCGGACTTGTCTGGCACAGATACGCAGTATTTT.

The gene calls are TRBV18 and TRBJ2-7, with 11 bases that match TRBD2. V dropped 3 bases and J dropped 4; count of bases not matched to a gene: 5. The germline V gene has CDR1 KGHSH and CDR2 LQKENI. This CDR3 comprises 15 residues. The CDR3 DNA is TGTGCCAGCTCACCTAGCGGGGGGGCCGGTTACGAGCAGTACTTC. Encoded protein: CASSPSGGAGYEQYF.

The chain has TRBV27 and TRBJ1-1, with a tentative D call TRBD1 (6 bases). Germline CDR1 MNHEY, CDR2 SMNVEV (reference sequence). The CDR3 runs 14 residues. Deletions cut 6 bases from V and 1 base from J, with 12 bases between. CDR3 sequence reads: CASSRGGPNTEAFF. CDR3 DNA sequence: TGTGCCAGCAGCCGAGGGGGACCGAACACTGAAGCTTTCTTT.